What follows describes a single TCR beta chain. The sample originates from a study of blood T cell repertoires in COVID-19. Looking at the study overall: Acute-phase and convalescent COVID-19 samples originated in the United States, Italy and Spain. PBMCs, B-cell-depleted T cells, or T cells were the source of the cDNA or gDNA that made up the material.

V dropped 2 bases and J dropped 0 bases, with 10 bases sitting between them. The CDR3 totals 15 residues. Germline CDR1 is SGDLS and CDR2 is YYNGEE. Per the original data handling: Reference gene primers were amplified, and this amplification served to estimate nucleated cell counts. Assay used: immunoSEQ multiplex PCR; TCRdb lists only in-frame clones, some missing. That table supplies the V and J calls and clone size; D and trimming were determined from the DNA. The sample has 150,000 to 200,000 clones; 85% to 90% are singletons. The clonotype originates from a human donor in a cohort sampled during active COVID-19. The V gene is TRBV9, the J gene TRBJ2-3, with D possibly TRBD2 on 6 matching bases. Sequencing was done on a sample of peripheral blood. The CDR3 sequence is CASSVSSGSTDTQYF. CDR3 DNA: TGTGCCAGCAGCGTGTCGAGCGGGAGCACAGATACGCAGTATTTT.